The present TCR beta chain was sequenced within a study of shared clonotypes between healthy human individuals. The V and J ends lost 0 bases and 0 bases respectively, with 13 bases between them. Germline loops: CDR1 SGHRS, CDR2 YFSETQ. CDR3 length: 17 residues. Using immunoSEQ multiplex PCR, the repertoire was profiled, and TCRdb retains in-frame clones only, with some absent. Of 2,100,000 or so clones in the sample, approximately 95% are singletons; the top ten hold around 0.13%. The receptor comes from a young man in good health. This chain joins TRBV5-1 and TRBJ1-5; no definite D call. Sequences were obtained from naive CD4+ T cells sorted from blood. Subset here: CD45RA+ positively selected. The CDR3 here is CASSLATLAFSNQPQHF. CDR3 coding DNA: TGCGCCAGCAGCTTGGCTACGCTGGCCTTTAGCAATCAGCCCCAGCATTTT.